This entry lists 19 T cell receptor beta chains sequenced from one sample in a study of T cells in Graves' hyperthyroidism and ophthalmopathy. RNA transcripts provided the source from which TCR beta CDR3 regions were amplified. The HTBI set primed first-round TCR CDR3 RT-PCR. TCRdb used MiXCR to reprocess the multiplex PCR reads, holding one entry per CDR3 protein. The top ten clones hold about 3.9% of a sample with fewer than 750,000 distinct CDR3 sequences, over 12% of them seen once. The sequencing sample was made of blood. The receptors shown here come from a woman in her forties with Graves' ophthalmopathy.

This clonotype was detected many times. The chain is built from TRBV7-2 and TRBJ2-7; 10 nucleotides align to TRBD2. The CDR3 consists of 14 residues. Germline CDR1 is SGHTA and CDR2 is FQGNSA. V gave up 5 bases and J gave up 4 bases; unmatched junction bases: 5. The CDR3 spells CASSRGLAWYEQYF. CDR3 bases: TGTGCCAGCAGCCGGGGACTAGCGTGGTACGAGCAGTACTTC.

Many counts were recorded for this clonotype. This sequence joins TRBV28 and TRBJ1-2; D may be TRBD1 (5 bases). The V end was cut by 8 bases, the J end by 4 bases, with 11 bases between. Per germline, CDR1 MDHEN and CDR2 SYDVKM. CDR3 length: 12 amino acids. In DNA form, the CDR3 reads TGTGCCAGCCAATTGGGGGTCTATGGCTACACCTTC. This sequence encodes CASQLGVYGYTF.

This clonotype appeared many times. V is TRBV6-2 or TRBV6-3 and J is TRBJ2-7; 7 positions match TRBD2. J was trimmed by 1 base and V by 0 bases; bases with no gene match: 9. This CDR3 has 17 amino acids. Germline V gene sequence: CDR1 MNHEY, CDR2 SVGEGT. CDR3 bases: TGTGCCAGCAGTTACTCGGTTGGGGAGGGGATGTCCTACGAGCAGTACTTC. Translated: CASSYSVGEGMSYEQYF.

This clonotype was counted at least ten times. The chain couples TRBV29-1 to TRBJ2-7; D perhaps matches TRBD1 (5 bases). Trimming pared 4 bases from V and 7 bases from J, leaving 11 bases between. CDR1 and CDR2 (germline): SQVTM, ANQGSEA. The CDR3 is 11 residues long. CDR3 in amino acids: CSVGKGREQYF. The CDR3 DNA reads TGCAGCGTTGGGAAGGGGCGTGAGCAGTACTTC.

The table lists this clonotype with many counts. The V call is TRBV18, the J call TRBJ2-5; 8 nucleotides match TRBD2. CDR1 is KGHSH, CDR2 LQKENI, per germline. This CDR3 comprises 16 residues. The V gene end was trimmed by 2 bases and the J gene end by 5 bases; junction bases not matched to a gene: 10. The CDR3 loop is CASSPFKLAEGETQYF. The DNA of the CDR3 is TGTGCCAGCTCACCATTCAAACTAGCGGAAGGGGAGACCCAGTACTTC.

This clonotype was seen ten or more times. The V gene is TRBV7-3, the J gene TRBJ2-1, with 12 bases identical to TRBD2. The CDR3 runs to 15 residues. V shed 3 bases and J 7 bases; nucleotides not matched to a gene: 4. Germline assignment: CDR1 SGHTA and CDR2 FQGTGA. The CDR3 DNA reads TGTGCCAGCAGCTTGACTAGCGGGAGCTCTAATGAGCAGTTCTTC. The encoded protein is CASSLTSGSSNEQFF.

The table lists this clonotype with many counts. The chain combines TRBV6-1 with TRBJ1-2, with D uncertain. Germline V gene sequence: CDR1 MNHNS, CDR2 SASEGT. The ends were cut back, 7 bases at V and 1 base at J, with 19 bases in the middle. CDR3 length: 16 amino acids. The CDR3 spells CASTAVGRSLNYGYTF. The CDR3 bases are TGTGCCAGCACCGCAGTAGGACGGAGCCTTAACTATGGCTACACCTTC.

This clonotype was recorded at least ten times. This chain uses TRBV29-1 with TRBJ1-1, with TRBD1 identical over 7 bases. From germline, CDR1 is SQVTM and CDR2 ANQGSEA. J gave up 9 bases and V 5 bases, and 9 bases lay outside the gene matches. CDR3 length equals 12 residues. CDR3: CSVRTPGQQAFF. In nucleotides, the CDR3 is TGCAGCGTTAGAACGCCGGGACAGCAAGCTTTCTTT.

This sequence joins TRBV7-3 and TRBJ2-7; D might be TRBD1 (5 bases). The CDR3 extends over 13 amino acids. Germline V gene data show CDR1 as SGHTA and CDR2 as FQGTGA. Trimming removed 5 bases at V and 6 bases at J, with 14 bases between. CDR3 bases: TGTGCCAGCAGCCGCTATACAGGTTCCGAGCAGTACTTC. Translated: CASSRYTGSEQYF.

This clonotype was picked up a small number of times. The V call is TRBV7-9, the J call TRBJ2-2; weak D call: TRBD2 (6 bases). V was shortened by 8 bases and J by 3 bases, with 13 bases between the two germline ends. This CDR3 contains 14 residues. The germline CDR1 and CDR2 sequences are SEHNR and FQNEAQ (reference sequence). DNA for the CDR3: TGTGCCAGCCGGTTCGGGGGAGACACCGGGGAGCTGTTTTTT. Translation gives CASRFGGDTGELFF. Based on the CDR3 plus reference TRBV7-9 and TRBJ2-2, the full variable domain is DTGVSQNPRHKITKRGQNVTFRCDPISEHNRLYWYRQTLGQGPEFLTYFQNEAQLEKSRLLSDRFSAERPKGSFSTLEIQRTEQGDSAMYLCASRFGGDTGELFFGEGSRLTVL.

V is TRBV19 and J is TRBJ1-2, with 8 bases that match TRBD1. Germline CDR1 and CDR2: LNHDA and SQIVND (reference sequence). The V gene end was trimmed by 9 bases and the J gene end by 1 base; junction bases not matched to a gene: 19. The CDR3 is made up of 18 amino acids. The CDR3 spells CARPGTGEWLGDNYGYTF. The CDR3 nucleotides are TGTGCCAGGCCTGGGACAGGTGAATGGCTGGGAGATAACTATGGCTACACCTTC.

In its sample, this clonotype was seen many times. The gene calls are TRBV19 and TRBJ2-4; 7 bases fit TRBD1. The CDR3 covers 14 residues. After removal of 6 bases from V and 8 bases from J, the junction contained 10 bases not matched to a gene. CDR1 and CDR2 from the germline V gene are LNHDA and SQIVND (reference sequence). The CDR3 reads CASRGRGRLDIQYF. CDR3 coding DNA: TGTGCCAGTAGGGGAAGGGGGCGTCTGGACATTCAGTACTTC.

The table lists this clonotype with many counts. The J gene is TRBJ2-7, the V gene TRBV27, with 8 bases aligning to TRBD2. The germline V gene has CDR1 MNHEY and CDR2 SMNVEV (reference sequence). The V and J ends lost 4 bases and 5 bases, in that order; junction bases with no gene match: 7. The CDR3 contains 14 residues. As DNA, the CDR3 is TGTGCCAGCAGTTCCAGCGGGGGCCGTGACGAGCAGTACTTC. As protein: CASSSSGGRDEQYF.

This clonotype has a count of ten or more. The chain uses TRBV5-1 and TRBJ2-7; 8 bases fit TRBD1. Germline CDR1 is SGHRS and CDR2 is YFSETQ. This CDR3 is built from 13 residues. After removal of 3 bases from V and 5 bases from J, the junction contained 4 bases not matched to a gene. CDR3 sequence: CASSWDRLDEQYF. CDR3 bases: TGCGCCAGCAGCTGGGACAGGTTGGACGAGCAGTACTTC.

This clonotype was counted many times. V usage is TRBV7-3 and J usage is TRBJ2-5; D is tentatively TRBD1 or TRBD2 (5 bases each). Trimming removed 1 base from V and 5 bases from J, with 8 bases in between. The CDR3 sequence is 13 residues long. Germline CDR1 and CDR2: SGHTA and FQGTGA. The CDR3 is CASSLIWGETQYF. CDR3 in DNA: TGTGCCAGCAGCTTAATTTGGGGGGAGACCCAGTACTTC.

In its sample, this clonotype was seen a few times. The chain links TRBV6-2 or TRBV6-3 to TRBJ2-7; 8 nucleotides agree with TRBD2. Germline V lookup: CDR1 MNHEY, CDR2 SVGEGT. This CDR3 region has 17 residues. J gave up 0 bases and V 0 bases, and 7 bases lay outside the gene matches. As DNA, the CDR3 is TGTGCCAGCAGTTACTCGATTGTTAGCGGGAACTCCTACGAGCAGTACTTC. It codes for CASSYSIVSGNSYEQYF.

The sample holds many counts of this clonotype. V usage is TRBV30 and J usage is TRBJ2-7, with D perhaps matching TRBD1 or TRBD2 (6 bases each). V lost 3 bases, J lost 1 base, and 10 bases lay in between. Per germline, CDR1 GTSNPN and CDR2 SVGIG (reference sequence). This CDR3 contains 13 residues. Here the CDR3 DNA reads TGTGCCTGGAGCCTAGGGGGGTCCTACGAGCAGTACTTC. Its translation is CAWSLGGSYEQYF.

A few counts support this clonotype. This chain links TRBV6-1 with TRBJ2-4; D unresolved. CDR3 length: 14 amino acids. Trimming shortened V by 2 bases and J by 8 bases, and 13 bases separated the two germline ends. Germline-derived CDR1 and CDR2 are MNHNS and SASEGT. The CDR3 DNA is TGTGCCAGCAGTGAATCGAACGGCGCGCACATTCAGTACTTC. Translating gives CASSESNGAHIQYF.

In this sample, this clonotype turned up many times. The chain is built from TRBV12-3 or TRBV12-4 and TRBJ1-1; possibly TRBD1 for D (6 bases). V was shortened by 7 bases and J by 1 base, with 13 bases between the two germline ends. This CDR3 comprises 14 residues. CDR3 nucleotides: TGTGCCAGCACTCCTCGGACAGCGAACACTGAAGCTTTCTTT. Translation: CASTPRTANTEAFF.